The 27 T cell receptor beta chains given below trace back to one sample, sequenced in a study of response to subunit inactivated influenza vaccine. TCRdb itself ran the RT-PCR reads through MiXCR, one entry per CDR3 protein. The sample has over 750,000 distinct CDR3 sequences; 21% are singletons. The input for sequencing was PBMCs from blood, taken around 5 days after vaccination. Every receptor here comes from a man in his forties or fifties who received an inactivated influenza vaccine.

There are a few counts of this clonotype. V and J are TRBV12-3 or TRBV12-4 and TRBJ2-3; tentative D call: TRBD2 (7 bases). The CDR3 has 15 residues. V lost 2 bases and J 4 bases, leaving 13 bases between the germline ends. CDR3 coding DNA: TGTGCCAGCAGTTTATGGGGGGGCGATGCAGATACGCAGTATTTT. Translating it yields CASSLWGGDADTQYF.

The chain employs TRBV12-3 or TRBV12-4 and TRBJ2-2; 14 bases fit TRBD2. Trimming at V came to 5 bases and at J to 7 bases, leaving 6 bases not matched to a gene. The CDR3 spans 16 residues. The CDR3 region is CASSGGTSGRNGELFF. CDR3 nucleotide sequence: TGTGCCAGCAGTGGCGGGACTAGCGGGAGAAACGGGGAGCTGTTTTTT.

This clonotype was seen at least ten times. The V gene is TRBV4-3, the J gene TRBJ1-1; TRBD1 aligns across 8 bases. The CDR3 runs to 15 residues. In germline, CDR1 is LGHNA, CDR2 YSLEER. V was clipped by 0 bases and J by 1 base; unmatched bases: 1. CDR3 region: CASSQEGQGNTEAFF. The CDR3 bases are TGCGCCAGCAGCCAAGAAGGACAGGGGAACACTGAAGCTTTCTTT.

This clonotype was observed a few times. V is TRBV5-1 and J is TRBJ2-5; tentative D call: TRBD1 (6 bases). Trimming stripped 1 base from V and 5 bases from J, with 12 bases between. Germline-derived CDR1 and CDR2 are SGHRS and YFSETQ. This CDR3 comprises 14 residues. Written as DNA, the CDR3 is TGCGCCAGCAGCTTGCTGTCAGGGGATGAGACCCAGTACTTC. Its protein product is CASSLLSGDETQYF. The full variable domain, rest sourced from reference TRBV5-1 and TRBJ2-5, is KAGVTQTPRYLIKTRGQQVTLSCSPISGHRSVSWYQQTPGQGLQFLFEYFSETQRNKGNFPGRFSGRQFSNSRSEMNVSTLELGDSALYLCASSLLSGDETQYFGPGTRLLVL.

This clonotype was recorded a few times. This chain uses TRBV7-2 with TRBJ2-1; 10 bases align to TRBD2. CDR1 is SGHTA, CDR2 FQGNSA, per germline. The CDR3 consists of 13 residues. The V segment lost 6 bases and the J segment 8 bases; nucleotides outside the gene matches: 4. The CDR3 protein is CASRPSGGYEQFF. Written as DNA, the CDR3 is TGTGCCAGCAGACCTAGCGGGGGCTATGAGCAGTTCTTC.

The rearrangement uses TRBV20-1 and TRBJ2-3; 8 nucleotides agree with TRBD2. CDR1 and CDR2 (germline): DFQATT, SNEGSKA (reference sequence). V lost 3 bases, J lost 2 bases, and 4 bases stayed unmatched. The CDR3 spans 14 residues. Written as DNA, the CDR3 is TGCAGTGCTAGCCGCGGGGGGATCACAGATACGCAGTATTTT. As protein: CSASRGGITDTQYF.

This chain joins TRBV5-1 and TRBJ2-3; a possible D gene is TRBD2 (6 bases). V was pared by 0 bases and J by 13 bases, with 12 bases between. The V gene's germline CDR1 is SGHRS and CDR2 YFSETQ. This CDR3 is 12 amino acids long. DNA for the CDR3: TGCGCCAGCAGCTTGGGGGAGGCAAGGGAGTATTTT. This sequence encodes CASSLGEAREYF.

The gene calls are TRBV4-2 and TRBJ2-1; unclear D gene. Germline V lookup: CDR1 LGHNA, CDR2 YNFKEQ. Trimming pared 1 base from V and 7 bases from J, leaving 14 bases between. The CDR3 runs 15 residues. CDR3 sequence reads: CASSQVLRPENEQFF. The CDR3 bases are TGTGCCAGCAGCCAAGTTCTACGGCCTGAGAATGAGCAGTTCTTC.

This clonotype was seen more than once but under ten times. The chain joins TRBV27 to TRBJ2-7; TRBD1 agrees at 7 bases. V shed 3 bases, J shed 2 bases, and the junction held 7 bases outside the gene matches. This CDR3 contains 15 residues. Germline V lookup: CDR1 MNHEY, CDR2 SMNVEV (reference sequence). CDR3 in DNA: TGTGCCAGCAGTTTTACAGGGGAAGCCCCCTACGAGCAGTACTTC. Protein product: CASSFTGEAPYEQYF.

This clonotype was detected only a few times. This sequence joins TRBV2 and TRBJ2-7; 7 bases agree with TRBD1. CDR1 is SNHLY and CDR2 is FYNNEI in the germline V gene. The CDR3 totals 14 residues. J lost 3 bases, V lost 7 bases, and 9 bases had no gene match. CDR3 coding DNA: TGTGCCAGCAAGTTAGTACAGGGGAACTACGAGCAGTACTTC. Encoded protein: CASKLVQGNYEQYF.

The gene calls are TRBV7-9 and TRBJ2-5, with D perhaps being TRBD1 or TRBD2 (5 bases each). The germline V gene encodes CDR1 SEHNR and CDR2 FQNEAQ (reference sequence). With 8 bases removed from V and 5 bases from J, the gap between germline ends came to 15 bases. The CDR3 covers 13 residues. CDR3 region: CASRGTWGETQYF. Here the CDR3 DNA reads TGTGCCAGCCGGGGCACTTGGGGGGAGACCCAGTACTTC. Complete variable domain (other parts from reference TRBV7-9 and TRBJ2-5): DTGVSQNPRHKITKRGQNVTFRCDPISEHNRLYWYRQTLGQGPEFLTYFQNEAQLEKSRLLSDRFSAERPKGSFSTLEIQRTEQGDSAMYLCASRGTWGETQYFGPGTRLLVL.

This chain uses TRBV4-1 with TRBJ2-1; 8 bases line up with TRBD2. Germline V gene lookup returns CDR1 MGHRA and CDR2 YSYEKL. The CDR3 covers 16 residues. V shed 1 base and J 5 bases; nucleotides not matched to a gene: 7. The CDR3 DNA reads TGCGCCAGCAGCCAAGGTAGGCTAGCGGGTGACAATGAGCAGTTCTTC. Residues: CASSQGRLAGDNEQFF.

CDR3 region: CASSVSSGPRYEQYF. Written as DNA, the CDR3 is TGTGCCAGCAGCGTTAGTAGCGGGCCCCGCTACGAGCAGTACTTC. V is TRBV9 and J is TRBJ2-7; 7 bases agree with TRBD2. V dropped 2 bases and J dropped 3; count of bases not matched to a gene: 8. The CDR3 has 15 amino acids. CDR1 is SGDLS, CDR2 YYNGEE, per germline.

The chain employs TRBV5-4 and TRBJ2-7; 7 bases are shared with TRBD1. CDR1 and CDR2 (germline): SGHNT, YYREEE (reference sequence). Losses at the gene ends were 1 base for V and 1 base for J; bases not matched to a gene: 8. The CDR3 sequence is 16 residues long. CDR3 sequence reads: CASSLHSGQESYEQYF. DNA of the CDR3: TGTGCCAGCAGCTTGCACAGCGGACAGGAGTCCTACGAGCAGTACTTC.

V is TRBV6-2 or TRBV6-3 and J is TRBJ1-1, with D unresolved. CDR1 and CDR2 (germline): MNHEY, SVGEGT. This CDR3 spans 11 amino acids. V shed 8 bases and J shed 5 bases, with 9 bases lying between them. The CDR3 is CASGHGTEAFF. The CDR3 DNA is TGTGCCAGCGGTCACGGGACTGAAGCTTTCTTT.

The table lists this clonotype with a few counts. V is TRBV6-1 and J is TRBJ2-7, with TRBD2 matching over 8 bases. Looked up from germline, CDR1 is MNHNS and CDR2 is SASEGT. This CDR3 comprises 15 residues. V trimming: 6 bases; J trimming: 1 base; junction bases outside the gene matches: 8. The CDR3 spells CASSQTSGPSYEQYF. CDR3 DNA sequence: TGTGCCAGCAGCCAAACTAGCGGCCCTTCCTACGAGCAGTACTTC.

This clonotype appeared many times. The junction differs from germline at one of its ends, possibly a read error. The chain joins TRBV4-3 to TRBJ2-1; 9 nucleotides line up with TRBD1. CDR3 length equals 14 residues. CDR1 is LGHNA, CDR2 YSLEER, per germline. CDR3 sequence (DNA): TGTGCCAGCAGCCAGGACAGGGGAGGAAATGAGCAGTTCTTC. Amino acids: CASSQDRGGNEQFF.

This clonotype showed up just a few times. The chain carries TRBV4-2 and TRBJ2-1; TRBD1 matches at 7 bases. This CDR3 has 14 amino acids. J lost 5 bases, V lost 4 bases, and 5 bases had no gene match. Germline values: CDR1 LGHNA, CDR2 YNFKEQ. In DNA form, the CDR3 reads TGTGCCAGCAGCCTCTTCGACAGGGACAATGAGCAGTTCTTC. Protein: CASSLFDRDNEQFF.

This clonotype was seen ten or more times. This sequence joins TRBV29-1 and TRBJ1-1; 10 bases are a match to TRBD1. Losses at the gene ends were 7 bases for V and 3 bases for J; bases not matched to a gene: 5. The CDR3 runs 13 residues. Germline CDR1 SQVTM, CDR2 ANQGSEA. The CDR3 protein is CSGAGQGHTEAFF. The CDR3 DNA reads TGCAGCGGCGCGGGACAGGGGCACACTGAAGCTTTCTTT.

This clonotype was counted between two and nine times. The J gene is TRBJ2-2, the V gene TRBV20-1, with 9 bases aligning to TRBD2. Germline CDR1 reads DFQATT; CDR2 reads SNEGSKA (reference sequence). With V trimmed by 0 bases and J by 0 bases, 14 bases remained unmatched. The CDR3 is made up of 20 amino acids. The CDR3: CSARDSSGRTFRTNTGELFF. The CDR3 DNA reads as TGCAGTGCTAGAGATAGCAGCGGGAGGACATTTCGAACGAACACCGGGGAGCTGTTTTTT.

The J gene is TRBJ1-3, the V gene TRBV12-3 or TRBV12-4, with 7 bases identical to TRBD1. Trimming at V came to 6 bases and at J to 4 bases, leaving 6 bases not matched to a gene. The CDR3 runs 14 residues. The CDR3 DNA reads TGTGCCAGCAGAGCCGGGACAGTCGGAAACACCATATATTTT. Translating it yields CASRAGTVGNTIYF.

There are a few counts of this clonotype. CDR3 sequence (DNA): TGTGCCAGCAGCCCTTCTTACTCACCTGTTAGCTCCTACAATGAGCAGTTCTTC. Translated, it gives CASSPSYSPVSSYNEQFF. This chain joins TRBV3-1 and TRBJ2-1; D remains unclear. From germline, CDR1 is LGHDT and CDR2 YNNKEL (reference sequence). V lost 4 bases and J lost 0, with 19 bases in between. The CDR3 is made up of 18 amino acids.

The rearrangement links TRBV27 to TRBJ2-2; 11 bases fit TRBD1. Trimming removed 5 bases from V and 7 bases from J; junction bases left unmatched: 12. Per the germline V gene, CDR1 is MNHEY and CDR2 is SMNVEV (reference sequence). The CDR3 runs to 17 residues. Here the CDR3 reads CASSPTWTGGRIGELFF. CDR3 bases: TGTGCCAGCAGTCCCACCTGGACAGGGGGCAGGATCGGGGAGCTGTTTTTT.

This chain joins TRBV5-5 and TRBJ2-5; 7 bases line up with TRBD2. The CDR3 consists of 16 residues. V lost 4 bases to trimming and J lost 0 bases; unmatched junction nucleotides: 9. Per the germline V gene, CDR1 is SGHKS and CDR2 is YYEKEE (reference sequence). CDR3 bases: TGTGCCAGCAGCCGTCGCGGGGGAAAGTACCAAGAGACCCAGTACTTC. The encoded protein is CASSRRGGKYQETQYF.

This rearrangement joins TRBV11-2 to TRBJ2-7, with a tentative D call TRBD1 (5 bases). The V end lost 5 bases, the J end lost 12 bases, and 14 bases lay between the germline ends. Germline loops: CDR1 SGHAT, CDR2 FQNNGV. The CDR3 consists of 11 residues. CDR3 bases: TGTGCCAGCAGCGCAGGGTTAGTATGGTACTTC. Encoded protein: CASSAGLVWYF.

The V call is TRBV29-1, the J call TRBJ2-2; 11 bases align to TRBD1. The CDR3 is made up of 13 amino acids. J lost 7 bases, V lost 4 bases, and 2 bases had no gene match. Germline lookup yields CDR1 SQVTM and CDR2 ANQGSEA. As DNA, the CDR3 is TGCAGCGTTGGGGACAGGGGGTTCGGGGAGCTGTTTTTT. Its translation: CSVGDRGFGELFF.

The chain uses TRBV5-6 and TRBJ2-3; D possibly corresponds to TRBD2 (5 bases). Germline CDR1 reads SGHDT; CDR2 reads YYEEEE. Trimming took off 4 bases at V and 4 bases at J, with 10 bases between the two ends. The CDR3 is made up of 13 amino acids. This CDR3 is CASSNLAADTQYF. DNA of the CDR3: TGTGCCAGCAGCAATCTAGCCGCAGATACGCAGTATTTT.